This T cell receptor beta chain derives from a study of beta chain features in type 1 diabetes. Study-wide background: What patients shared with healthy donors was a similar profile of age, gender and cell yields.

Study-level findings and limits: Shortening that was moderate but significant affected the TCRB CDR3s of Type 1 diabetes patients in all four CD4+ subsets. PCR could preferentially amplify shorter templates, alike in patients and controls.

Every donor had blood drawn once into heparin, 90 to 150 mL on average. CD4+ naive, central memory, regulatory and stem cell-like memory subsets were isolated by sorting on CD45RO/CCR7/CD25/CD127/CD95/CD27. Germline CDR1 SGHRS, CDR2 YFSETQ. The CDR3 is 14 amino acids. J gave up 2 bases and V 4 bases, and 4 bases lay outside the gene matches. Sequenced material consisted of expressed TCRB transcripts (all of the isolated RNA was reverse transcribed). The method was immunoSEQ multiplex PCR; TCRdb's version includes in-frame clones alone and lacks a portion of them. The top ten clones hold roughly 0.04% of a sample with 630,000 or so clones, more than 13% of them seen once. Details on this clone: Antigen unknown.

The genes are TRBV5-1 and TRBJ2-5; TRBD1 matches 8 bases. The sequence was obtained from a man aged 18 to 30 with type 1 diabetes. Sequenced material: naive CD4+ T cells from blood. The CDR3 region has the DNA TGCGCCAGCAGCGGATGGACAGGGCAAGAGACCCAGTACTTC. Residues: CASSGWTGQETQYF.